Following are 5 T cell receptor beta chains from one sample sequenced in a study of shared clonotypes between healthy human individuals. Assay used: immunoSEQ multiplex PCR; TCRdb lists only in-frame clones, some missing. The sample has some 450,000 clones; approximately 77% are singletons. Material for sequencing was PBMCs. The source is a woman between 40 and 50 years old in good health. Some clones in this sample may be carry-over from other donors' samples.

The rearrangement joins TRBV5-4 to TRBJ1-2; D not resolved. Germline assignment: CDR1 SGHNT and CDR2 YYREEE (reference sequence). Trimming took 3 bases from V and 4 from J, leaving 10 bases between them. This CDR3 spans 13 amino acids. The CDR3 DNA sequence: TGTGCCAGCAGCTCCCCGGTCAGCTATGGCTACACCTTC. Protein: CASSSPVSYGYTF.

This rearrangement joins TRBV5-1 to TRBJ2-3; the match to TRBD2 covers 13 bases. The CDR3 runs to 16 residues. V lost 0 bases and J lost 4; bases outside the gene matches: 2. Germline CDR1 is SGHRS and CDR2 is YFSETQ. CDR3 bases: TGCGCCAGCAGCTTGGGGACTAGCGGGAGCGCAGATACGCAGTATTTT. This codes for CASSLGTSGSADTQYF.

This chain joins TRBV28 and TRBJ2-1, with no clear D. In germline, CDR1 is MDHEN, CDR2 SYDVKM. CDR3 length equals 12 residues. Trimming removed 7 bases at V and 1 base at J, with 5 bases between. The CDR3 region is CASTDSYNEQFF. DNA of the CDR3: TGTGCCAGCACTGATTCCTACAATGAGCAGTTCTTC.

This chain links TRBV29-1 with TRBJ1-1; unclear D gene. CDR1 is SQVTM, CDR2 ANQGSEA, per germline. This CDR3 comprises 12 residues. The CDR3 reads CTGSGGSTEAFF. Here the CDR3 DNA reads TGCACCGGTAGCGGTGGTAGCACTGAAGCTTTCTTT.

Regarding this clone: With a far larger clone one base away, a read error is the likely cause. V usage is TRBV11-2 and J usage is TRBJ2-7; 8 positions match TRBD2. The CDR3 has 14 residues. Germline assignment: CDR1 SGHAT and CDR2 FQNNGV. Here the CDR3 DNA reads TGTGCCGGCAGCTTAGGTGTAGCGGGGTCGGAGCAGTACTTC. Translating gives CAGSLGVAGSEQYF.